The 14 T cell receptor beta chains reported below all come from one sample, sequenced in a study of glioma-infiltrating T cells after dendritic cell vaccination. Time point indicated: after dendritic cell vaccination, including at tumor progression/relapse. Sequenced by immunoSEQ multiplex PCR; TCRdb stores in-frame clones only, minus some. The sample holds about 50,000 clones, 89% seen once. Specimen: blood, collected after dendritic cell vaccination. The origin of the receptors is a human donor with glioblastoma.

The gene calls are TRBV4-3 and TRBJ2-7, with no clear D. V was trimmed by 0 bases and J by 1 base, leaving 16 bases between them. CDR3 length: 17 amino acids. The germline CDR1 and CDR2 sequences are LGHNA and YSLEER. The CDR3 loop reads CASSQDLLPKPSYEQYF. The CDR3 DNA is TGCGCCAGCAGCCAAGATTTATTACCGAAGCCGTCCTACGAGCAGTACTTC.

CDR3 in DNA: TGTGCCAGCAGTGAGGGCAACTCCTACGAGCAGTACTTC. Translation gives CASSEGNSYEQYF. The V gene is TRBV2, the J gene TRBJ2-7; D is undetermined. Germline loops: CDR1 SNHLY, CDR2 FYNNEI. This CDR3 has 13 amino acids. V gave up 3 bases and J gave up 0 bases, with 6 bases separating them.

The chain uses TRBV7-2 and TRBJ2-4, with TRBD1 as a possible D gene (5 bases). V was trimmed by 5 bases and J by 0 bases, leaving 14 bases between them. Per the germline V gene, CDR1 is SGHTA and CDR2 is FQGNSA. The CDR3 has 16 amino acids. The CDR3 reads CASSRPARVAKNIQYF. For the CDR3, the DNA is TGTGCCAGCAGCCGACCGGCCAGGGTAGCCAAAAACATTCAGTACTTC.

This chain joins TRBV7-9 and TRBJ2-7; possible D gene TRBD2, 7 bases. Trimming removed 5 bases at V and 7 bases at J, with 18 bases between. The germline V gene encodes CDR1 SEHNR and CDR2 FQNEAQ (reference sequence). This CDR3 contains 14 residues. Here the CDR3 reads CASSRGGTGWEQYF. The CDR3, as DNA: TGTGCCAGCAGCAGGGGGGGGACTGGTTGGGAGCAGTACTTC.

In this sample, this clone turned up once. The rearrangement links TRBV28 to TRBJ2-7, with 8 positions matching TRBD2. V gave up 7 bases and J gave up 3 bases; unmatched junction bases: 8. This CDR3 comprises 14 residues. Germline V lookup: CDR1 MDHEN, CDR2 SYDVKM. CDR3 nucleotide sequence: TGTGCCAGCACCCCTCTGGGACTAGGCTACGAGCAGTACTTC. Translating gives CASTPLGLGYEQYF. The variable domain in full, with the rest retrieved from reference TRBV28 and TRBJ2-7, is DVKVTQSSRYLVKRTGEKVFLECVQDMDHENMFWYRQDPGLGLRLIYFSYDVKMKEKGDIPEGYSVSREKKERFSLILESASTNQTSMYLCASTPLGLGYEQYFGPGTRLTVT.

The gene calls are TRBV5-4 and TRBJ2-7; 9 bases line up with TRBD2. The CDR3 extends over 15 amino acids. Losses at the gene ends were 0 bases for V and 0 bases for J; bases not matched to a gene: 1. CDR1 is SGHNT, CDR2 YYREEE, per germline (reference sequence). CDR3 DNA sequence: TGTGCCAGCAGCTTGGGGACTAGCGCCTCCTACGAGCAGTACTTC. Protein sequence: CASSLGTSASYEQYF.

The gene calls are TRBV27 and TRBJ2-7; TRBD2 agrees at 13 bases. Germline assignment: CDR1 MNHEY and CDR2 SMNVEV (reference sequence). The CDR3 is made up of 18 amino acids. V lost 6 bases and J lost 3; bases outside the gene matches: 14. The CDR3, as DNA: TGTGCCAGCAGCCCATCCGGGACTAGCGGGACCAGTAGCTACGAGCAGTACTTC. Amino acid sequence: CASSPSGTSGTSSYEQYF.

The chain uses TRBV2 and TRBJ1-5; TRBD1 agrees at 9 bases. Germline CDR1 SNHLY, CDR2 FYNNEI. The CDR3 consists of 16 residues. J lost 1 base, V lost 6 bases, and 7 bases had no gene match. CDR3 protein: CASSLRTGVSNQPQHF. The DNA for the CDR3 is TGTGCCAGCAGCTTAAGGACAGGGGTGAGCAATCAGCCCCAGCATTTT.

To note about this clone: One end of the junction does not line up with germline, which may come from a read error. The J gene is TRBJ1-1, the V gene TRBV27; D remains ambiguous. This CDR3 has 17 residues. CDR1 and CDR2 from the germline V gene are MNHEY and SMNVEV (reference sequence). CDR3 region: CASSLSRGRTMNTEAFF. CDR3 DNA sequence: TGTGCCAGCAGTCTATCTCGTGGCAGAACCATGAACACTGAAGCTTTCTTT.

The chain has TRBV9 and TRBJ2-7; D is possibly TRBD1 (5 bases). V lost 0 bases, J lost 5 bases, and 12 bases lay in between. Germline values: CDR1 SGDLS, CDR2 YYNGEE. CDR3 size: 14 residues. The CDR3 loop is CASSVDQGKDEQYF. The DNA for the CDR3 is TGTGCCAGCAGCGTAGATCAGGGCAAGGACGAGCAGTACTTC.

The V gene is TRBV7-9, the J gene TRBJ1-4; 10 bases fit TRBD1. The CDR3 covers 14 residues. The V and J ends lost 5 bases and 5 bases, in that order; junction bases with no gene match: 2. The V gene's germline CDR1 is SEHNR and CDR2 FQNEAQ (reference sequence). The DNA of the CDR3 is TGTGCCAGCAGCATGGGACAGGGGAATGAAAAACTGTTTTTT. Amino acid sequence: CASSMGQGNEKLFF.

The J gene is TRBJ1-4, the V gene TRBV14; the D gene is possibly TRBD1 (6 bases). Per the germline V gene, CDR1 is SGHDN and CDR2 is FVKESK. The V gene lost 5 bases and the J gene lost 3 bases, with 13 bases spanning the gap. This CDR3 comprises 15 residues. CDR3 residues: CASSEADSPNEKLFF. CDR3 DNA sequence: TGTGCCAGCAGCGAAGCGGACAGTCCTAATGAAAAACTGTTTTTT.

In its sample, this clone ranks as medium-sized (0.01 to 0.1%). This sequence joins TRBV2 and TRBJ2-7; TRBD2 aligns across 10 bases. The CDR3 covers 15 residues. Germline V gives CDR1 SNHLY, CDR2 FYNNEI. The V segment lost 6 bases and the J segment 3 bases; nucleotides outside the gene matches: 8. In nucleotides, the CDR3 is TGTGCCAGCAGACTGGGGGCTAGCGGGAGCTACGAGCAGTACTTC. Translating gives CASRLGASGSYEQYF.

The genes are TRBV19 and TRBJ1-2; TRBD1 might be the D (5 bases). The CDR3 contains 15 residues. Looked up from germline, CDR1 is LNHDA and CDR2 is SQIVND (reference sequence). The ends were cut back, 5 bases at V and 5 bases at J, with 18 bases in the middle. For the CDR3, the DNA is TGTGCCAGTAGTCCTGGGACGGAGGGCGCTTATGGCTACACCTTC. Protein: CASSPGTEGAYGYTF.